The 18 T cell receptor beta chains listed next were all sequenced from one sample in a study of CD8 T cells in ankylosing spondylitis. TCRdb ran MiXCR on the 5' RACE reads and lists one entry per CDR3 protein. The repertoire includes about 540,000 distinct CDR3 sequences, 9.5% to 15% of them detected once, and nearly 7% sits in the top ten. Overall study findings and caveats: A motif of fewer than ten highly homologous TCR beta variants was seen as apparently characteristic of ankylosing spondylitis blood.

Which antigens these TCRs recognize remains unknown. The specimen sequenced was blood, either unsorted or a sorted T cell fraction (not recorded which). All receptors come from a male donor with ankylosing spondylitis.

The gene calls are TRBV28 and TRBJ2-4, with D possibly being TRBD1 or TRBD2 (5 bases each). This CDR3 is 18 amino acids long. V lost 2 bases to trimming and J lost 0 bases, with 17 bases between them. Germline CDR1 MDHEN, CDR2 SYDVKM. The CDR3 reads CASSLGAWDGIAKNIQYF. Here the CDR3 DNA reads TGTGCCAGCAGTTTAGGGGCATGGGACGGAATAGCCAAAAACATTCAGTACTTC.

The chain joins TRBV7-9 to TRBJ2-7, with 8 bases fitting TRBD1. Germline V lookup: CDR1 SEHNR, CDR2 FQNEAQ (reference sequence). Trimming removed 5 bases from V and 7 bases from J; junction bases left unmatched: 4. The length of the CDR3 is 12 residues. DNA of the CDR3: TGTGCCAGCAGCGCGGACAGGGCGGAGCAGTACGTC. It yields the protein CASSADRAEQYV.

This clonotype has just a few counts. This chain connects TRBV20-1 to TRBJ2-1, with D hard to call. Trimming took 6 bases from V and 6 from J, leaving 18 bases between them. The CDR3 runs to 14 residues. CDR1 and CDR2 from the germline V gene are DFQATT and SNEGSKA (reference sequence). The CDR3 reads CSAASGSVVNEQFF. The CDR3 DNA sequence: TGCAGTGCCGCCTCGGGTAGTGTAGTCAATGAGCAGTTCTTC.

The chain uses TRBV7-9 and TRBJ2-1; D may match TRBD1 or TRBD2 (5 bases each). Germline values: CDR1 SEHNR, CDR2 FQNEAQ (reference sequence). V was trimmed by 3 bases and J by 4 bases, leaving 13 bases between them. The CDR3 is 15 residues long. CDR3 in DNA: TGTGCCAGCAGCTTGTTGGGGGAGAGGTACAATGAGCAGTTCTTC. The encoded protein is CASSLLGERYNEQFF.

This clonotype was seen repeatedly, ten times or more. This rearrangement joins TRBV29-1 to TRBJ1-2, with D unresolved. V was trimmed by 2 bases and J by 1 base, leaving 2 bases between them. This CDR3 is 11 amino acids long. Germline-derived CDR1 and CDR2 are SQVTM and ANQGSEA. The CDR3: CSVEFNYGYTF. As DNA, the CDR3 is TGCAGCGTTGAATTTAACTATGGCTACACCTTC.

J is TRBJ1-1 and V is TRBV20-1; unclear D gene. CDR3 length equals 13 residues. V was clipped by 5 bases and J by 2 bases, with 12 bases between them. Germline loops: CDR1 DFQATT, CDR2 SNEGSKA (reference sequence). DNA for the CDR3: TGCAGTGCTTGTGAGACGGGAAACACTGAAGCTTTCTTT. It specifies CSACETGNTEAFF.

The J gene is TRBJ1-1, the V gene TRBV3-1; the match to TRBD1 covers 8 bases. This CDR3 region has 15 residues. Trimming at V came to 4 bases and at J to 10 bases, leaving 14 bases not matched to a gene. Germline V gene lookup returns CDR1 LGHDT and CDR2 YNNKEL (reference sequence). The CDR3 loop reads CASSPETGARFPAFF. The CDR3 DNA is TGTGCCAGCAGCCCCGAGACAGGGGCCCGGTTTCCAGCTTTCTTT.

The rearrangement uses TRBV27 and TRBJ2-7, with D possibly matching TRBD1 (6 bases). The germline V and J ends were trimmed by 5 bases and 6 bases, with 14 bases remaining between them. From germline, CDR1 is MNHEY and CDR2 SMNVEV (reference sequence). This CDR3 is built from 13 residues. CDR3 protein: CASSLNRVSEQYV. DNA of the CDR3: TGTGCCAGCAGTCTAAACAGGGTTAGCGAGCAGTACGTC.

For this clonotype: This may arise from a read error, as a much more abundant clone is one base away. The chain combines TRBV24-1 with TRBJ2-1; a possible D gene is TRBD2 (5 bases). This CDR3 region has 13 residues. The ends were cut back, 3 bases at V and 7 bases at J, with 9 bases in the middle. Germline loops: CDR1 KGHDR, CDR2 SFDVKD. The CDR3 loop reads CATSDVGVNEQFF. CDR3 in DNA: TGTGCCACCAGTGATGTCGGGGTAAATGAGCAGTTCTTC.

The chain uses TRBV24-1 and TRBJ2-3; D remains ambiguous. The CDR3 runs 15 residues. The V and J ends lost 3 bases and 3 bases respectively, with 12 bases between them. Germline CDR1 KGHDR, CDR2 SFDVKD. The DNA for the CDR3 is TGTGCCACCAGTGATAATAGGAAAGAAACAGATACGCAGTATTTT. Its translation: CATSDNRKETDTQYF.

CDR3 protein: CASSQQGAGHSYEQYF. The DNA of the CDR3 is TGCGCCAGCAGCCAACAAGGGGCGGGCCACTCCTACGAGCAGTACTTC. The chain employs TRBV4-1 and TRBJ2-7; the D gene could be TRBD1 or TRBD2 (5 bases each). The CDR3 runs to 16 residues. Germline V CDR1 and CDR2: MGHRA, YSYEKL. The V end lost 2 bases, the J end lost 0 bases, and 14 bases lay between the germline ends.

The sample holds many counts of this clonotype. The chain recombines TRBV5-1 with TRBJ2-1; 7 nucleotides agree with TRBD1. The junction had 16 bases not matched to a gene; V was cut back by 7 bases and J by 12 bases. The CDR3 runs 14 residues. Germline V gene lookup returns CDR1 SGHRS and CDR2 YFSETQ. The CDR3 nucleotides read TGCGCCAGCCACCGGGACAGTAGACAAGACGGGCAGTTCTTC. This translates into CASHRDSRQDGQFF.

This clonotype was observed a handful of times. CDR3 residues: CSVGDLRYSYEQYF. The CDR3 DNA is TGCAGCGTTGGGGACCTAAGATACTCCTACGAGCAGTACTTC. The chain recombines TRBV29-1 with TRBJ2-7, with D tentatively TRBD1 or TRBD2 (5 bases each). CDR3 length equals 14 residues. Trimming cost V 4 bases and J 0 bases, with 13 bases left between them. Germline V gene sequence: CDR1 SQVTM, CDR2 ANQGSEA.

V usage is TRBV24-1 and J usage is TRBJ1-3; D is uncertain. This CDR3 spans 15 amino acids. Per the germline V gene, CDR1 is KGHDR and CDR2 is SFDVKD. V was pared by 3 bases and J by 3 bases, with 11 bases between. CDR3 loop: CATSDTTGDGNTIYF. The CDR3 DNA is TGTGCCACCAGTGATACGACGGGAGATGGAAACACCATATATTTT.

The rearrangement uses TRBV11-2 and TRBJ2-5, with TRBD2 matching 10 bases. CDR1 and CDR2 (germline): SGHAT, FQNNGV. V lost 4 bases and J lost 4; bases outside the gene matches: 6. The CDR3 sequence is 15 residues long. The CDR3 nucleotides are TGTGCCAGCAGCTCAATGGTAGCGGGAGGAGAGACCCAGTACTTC. This gives the protein CASSSMVAGGETQYF.

In this sample, this clonotype turned up many times. The chain is built from TRBV20-1 and TRBJ2-1, with 9 bases aligning to TRBD2. The germline V gene has CDR1 DFQATT and CDR2 SNEGSKA (reference sequence). Trimming took 1 base from V and 5 from J; bases not matched to a gene: 6. This CDR3 has 15 residues. CDR3 sequence (DNA): TGCAGTGCTAGAGTCGCTAGCGGGACCGACAATGAGCAGTTCTTC. Encoded protein: CSARVASGTDNEQFF.

This clonotype has a handful of counts. This chain connects TRBV5-1 to TRBJ1-1; D unclear. The V gene's germline CDR1 is SGHRS and CDR2 YFSETQ. Trimming removed 5 bases from V and 1 base from J, with 9 bases in between. This CDR3 contains 13 residues. The CDR3 loop is CASREAWNTEAFF. CDR3 nucleotide sequence: TGCGCCAGCAGGGAAGCGTGGAACACTGAAGCTTTCTTT.

V and J are TRBV7-9 and TRBJ2-3, with unresolved D. V lost 6 bases and J lost 2, with 15 bases in between. The germline V gene encodes CDR1 SEHNR and CDR2 FQNEAQ (reference sequence). CDR3 length: 15 amino acids. The CDR3 bases are TGTGCCAGCAGTGCCGCAGTAGCCAACACAGATACGCAGTATTTT. It codes for CASSAAVANTDTQYF.